The 25 T cell receptor beta chains below were found in one sample sequenced in a study of T cell repertoires in cytomegalovirus infection. Via MiXCR, TCRdb re-called the reads, giving one row per CDR3 protein. This sample yields 200,000 to 250,000 distinct CDR3 sequences, of which 35% to 40% are seen a single time; approximately 60% belongs to the top ten. These receptors lack a known antigen. The sequenced sample was CD8+ T cells from cultured PBMCs, obtained from culture after CMV antigen stimulation. These TCRs come from a human donor in good health (CMV status not recorded). Some clones in this sample may be carry-over from other donors' samples.

The V call is TRBV6-6, the J call TRBJ1-5; D might be TRBD1 (5 bases). This CDR3 is 14 amino acids long. Between the trimmed V and J ends, which lost 6 bases and 0 bases, there was a span of 9 bases. Germline assignment: CDR1 MNHNY and CDR2 SVGAGI (reference sequence). CDR3 sequence reads: CASSPDSSNQPQHF. The CDR3 DNA follows: TGTGCCAGCAGCCCAGACAGTAGCAATCAGCCCCAGCATTTT.

This rearrangement joins TRBV11-2 to TRBJ2-2; D remains ambiguous. The V end lost 0 bases, the J end lost 7 bases, and 12 bases lay between the germline ends. CDR3 length: 15 amino acids. The germline CDR1 and CDR2 sequences are SGHAT and FQNNGV. Here the CDR3 reads CASSLDRTSLGELFF. The DNA for the CDR3 is TGTGCCAGCAGCTTAGATAGGACCAGTCTCGGGGAGCTGTTTTTT.

The chain has TRBV7-6 and TRBJ1-1; D not certain. The germline V gene has CDR1 SGHVS and CDR2 FNYEAQ. The CDR3 runs 12 residues. Deletions cut 1 base from V and 6 bases from J, with 6 bases between. The CDR3 here is CASSLEFSEAFF. The CDR3 nucleotides are TGTGCCAGCAGCTTAGAATTCTCTGAAGCTTTCTTT.

This chain connects TRBV12-3 or TRBV12-4 to TRBJ2-2; 7 bases match TRBD1. The CDR3 has 14 amino acids. The junction had 6 bases not matched to a gene; V was cut back by 7 bases and J by 4 bases. The CDR3 spells CASTETGLTGELFF. Here the CDR3 DNA reads TGTGCCAGCACCGAGACAGGGCTCACCGGGGAGCTGTTTTTT.

For this clonotype: The junction differs from germline at one of its ends, possibly a read error. The CDR3 DNA is TGTGCAAGCAGCTCGGGACTAGATCTCCACGAGCAGTACTTC. The encoded protein is CASSSGLDLHEQYF. J is TRBJ2-7 and V is TRBV7-6; 8 bases are a match to TRBD2. Germline V lookup: CDR1 SGHVS, CDR2 FNYEAQ. The CDR3 length is 14 residues. Looking up the rest from reference TRBV7-6 and TRBJ2-7 gives the full variable domain: GAGVSQSPRYKVTKRGQDVALRCDPISGHVSLYWYRQALGQGPEFLTYFNYEAQQDKSGLPNDRFSAERPEGSISTLTIQRTEQRDSAMYRCASSSGLDLHEQYFGPGTRLTVT.

This clonotype was seen just once. The CDR3, as DNA: TGTGCCAGCAGCTCGGGACTGGGGGACCTCACAGATACGCAGTATTTT. It codes for CASSSGLGDLTDTQYF. This rearrangement joins TRBV7-8 to TRBJ2-3, with D possibly TRBD2 on 6 matching bases. Germline assignment: CDR1 SGHVS and CDR2 FQNEAQ. Trimming removed 4 bases from V and 2 bases from J, with 16 bases in between. The CDR3 has 16 amino acids.

The CDR3 sequence is CASSLVFWTENTGELFF. As DNA, the CDR3 is TGTGCCAGCAGCTTAGTATTTTGGACAGAAAACACCGGGGAGCTGTTTTTT. The gene calls are TRBV11-1 and TRBJ2-2; tentative D call: TRBD1 (6 bases). The CDR3 extends over 17 amino acids. V lost 1 base and J lost 2, with 14 bases in between. The germline V gene has CDR1 SGHAT and CDR2 FQDESV (reference sequence).

The sample holds a few counts of this clonotype. V gene TRBV7-3 combines with J gene TRBJ2-7; tentatively, D is TRBD1 or TRBD2 (5 bases each). The V gene lost 5 bases and the J gene lost 0 bases, with 17 bases spanning the gap. The CDR3 is 16 residues long. Per the germline V gene, CDR1 is SGHTA and CDR2 is FQGTGA. The CDR3 is CASSTHRGGSSYEQYF. The CDR3 DNA sequence: TGTGCCAGCAGCACCCACCGGGGCGGAAGCTCCTACGAGCAGTACTTC.

To note about this clonotype: This sequence may be a read error, since a much larger clone differs from it by one base. The chain recombines TRBV12-3 or TRBV12-4 with TRBJ1-4; the match to TRBD1 covers 7 bases. The CDR3 contains 18 residues. The J segment lost 0 bases and the V segment lost 4 bases, leaving 11 bases of the junction unmatched. The CDR3 DNA sequence: TGTGCCAGCAGTTCGGGGACAGAGAGCCTTGCAACTAATGAAAAACTGTTTTTT. Residues: CASSSGTESLATNEKLFF.

This clonotype was seen a handful of times. V is TRBV7-9 and J is TRBJ2-5; 7 bases match TRBD1. Unmatched junction bases numbered 11, after V lost 5 bases and J lost 5 bases. CDR3 length equals 15 residues. Germline V gene sequence: CDR1 SEHNR, CDR2 FQNEAQ (reference sequence). CDR3 DNA sequence: TGTGCCAGCAGCCTTCGGACAGGCCAGGGGGAGACCCAGTACTTC. Encoded protein: CASSLRTGQGETQYF.

The chain recombines TRBV7-6 with TRBJ2-3; 7 nucleotides line up with TRBD1. The CDR3 is 17 residues long. Germline values: CDR1 SGHVS, CDR2 FNYEAQ. V trimming: 5 bases; J trimming: 0 bases; junction bases outside the gene matches: 11. Written as DNA, the CDR3 is TGTGCCAGCAGCAACCCCGGGACAGACTCTAGCACAGATACGCAGTATTTT. It encodes CASSNPGTDSSTDTQYF.

A remark on this clonotype: One end of the junction is discordant with germline, which a read error may explain. This chain uses TRBV7-3 with TRBJ2-3; tentative D call: TRBD2 (5 bases). The CDR3 is 14 amino acids. The germline CDR1 and CDR2 sequences are SGHTA and FQGTGA. Written as DNA, the CDR3 is TGTGCCAACAGCTCCTTCGGGATCGGGGATACGCAGTATTTT. This gives the protein CANSSFGIGDTQYF.

This clonotype was detected many times. The chain has TRBV7-6 and TRBJ2-7; D perhaps matches TRBD2 (6 bases). The V gene's germline CDR1 is SGHVS and CDR2 FNYEAQ. V shed 4 bases and J shed 7 bases, with 17 bases lying between them. The CDR3 consists of 14 residues. For the CDR3, the DNA is TGTGCCAGCAGCTCTATTAGTGCCGCGGGAGAGCAGTACTTC. Protein: CASSSISAAGEQYF. The whole variable domain, remainder taken from reference TRBV7-6 and TRBJ2-7, is GAGVSQSPRYKVTKRGQDVALRCDPISGHVSLYWYRQALGQGPEFLTYFNYEAQQDKSGLPNDRFSAERPEGSISTLTIQRTEQRDSAMYRCASSSISAAGEQYFGPGTRLTVT.

The rearrangement joins TRBV7-8 to TRBJ1-1; a possible D gene is TRBD1 (5 bases). The CDR3 is made up of 16 amino acids. V was pared by 3 bases and J by 0 bases, with 14 bases between. Germline V lookup: CDR1 SGHVS, CDR2 FQNEAQ. As DNA, the CDR3 is TGTGCCAGCAGCTTGCCGGGACCAAAAATGAACACTGAAGCTTTCTTT. Its protein product is CASSLPGPKMNTEAFF. Looking up the rest from reference TRBV7-8 and TRBJ1-1 gives the full variable domain: GAGVSQSPRYKVAKRGQDVALRCDPISGHVSLFWYQQALGQGPEFLTYFQNEAQLDKSGLPSDRFFAERPEGSVSTLKIQRTQQEDSAVYLCASSLPGPKMNTEAFFGQGTRLTVV.

The CDR3 nucleotides are TGTGCTAGTGGTGCCAAGGGCCGAGGGGGATCGGATGAGCAGTTCTTC. Translated: CASGAKGRGGSDEQFF. The chain joins TRBV12-5 to TRBJ2-1; D possibly corresponds to TRBD1 (6 bases). Germline CDR1 is LGHNT and CDR2 is FRNRAP. V was cut by 5 bases and J by 8 bases, with 22 bases left in between. There are 16 residues in the CDR3.

The chain links TRBV5-1 to TRBJ1-1, with D hard to call. The CDR3 consists of 15 residues. In germline, CDR1 is SGHRS, CDR2 YFSETQ. V gave up 0 bases and J gave up 5 bases, with 14 bases separating them. This CDR3 reads CASSLATPSRTEAFF. The CDR3 bases are TGCGCCAGCAGCTTGGCCACACCCTCCCGGACTGAAGCTTTCTTT.

This clonotype was detected only once. This chain uses TRBV7-4 with TRBJ2-7, with D unresolved. The CDR3 contains 12 residues. Trimming pared 5 bases from V and 9 bases from J, leaving 14 bases between. Germline-derived CDR1 and CDR2 are SGHVT and SQSDAQ. Written as DNA, the CDR3 is TGTGCCAGCAGCACCGATACGGTGATGCAGTACTTC. Protein sequence: CASSTDTVMQYF.

The chain links TRBV4-2 to TRBJ2-1; 14 nucleotides agree with TRBD2. CDR1 is LGHNA, CDR2 YNFKEQ, per germline. The V gene end was trimmed by 4 bases and the J gene end by 5 bases; junction bases not matched to a gene: 7. The CDR3 is 17 residues long. The CDR3 loop reads CASSPRLAGGPHNEQFF. CDR3 coding DNA: TGTGCCAGCAGCCCGAGACTAGCGGGAGGGCCCCACAATGAGCAGTTCTTC.

This clonotype came up many times. The CDR3 sequence is CASSSSEGATRHEQFF. The DNA of the CDR3 is TGTGCCAGCAGCTCCTCAGAGGGGGCAACTCGTCATGAGCAGTTCTTC. V gene TRBV7-6 combines with J gene TRBJ2-1, with 7 nucleotides matching TRBD1. Per germline, CDR1 SGHVS and CDR2 FNYEAQ. The CDR3 length is 16 residues. With V trimmed by 4 bases and J by 8 bases, 14 bases remained unmatched. Using reference TRBV7-6 and TRBJ2-1 for the parts outside the CDR3, the full variable domain is GAGVSQSPRYKVTKRGQDVALRCDPISGHVSLYWYRQALGQGPEFLTYFNYEAQQDKSGLPNDRFSAERPEGSISTLTIQRTEQRDSAMYRCASSSSEGATRHEQFFGPGTRLTVL.

V gene TRBV19 combines with J gene TRBJ2-1; D ambiguous. V lost 0 bases and J lost 6, with 9 bases in between. Germline assignment: CDR1 LNHDA and CDR2 SQIVND (reference sequence). The CDR3 consists of 14 residues. CDR3 sequence (DNA): TGTGCCAGTAGTATAGATCGGAAGGGCAATGAGCAGTTCTTC. It codes for CASSIDRKGNEQFF. The full variable domain, rest sourced from reference TRBV19 and TRBJ2-1, is DGGITQSPKYLFRKEGQNVTLSCEQNLNHDAMYWYRQDPGQGLRLIYYSQIVNDFQKGDIAEGYSVSREKKESFPLTVTSAQKNPTAFYLCASSIDRKGNEQFFGPGTRLTVL.

The V and J genes are TRBV3-1 and TRBJ2-1; 11 nucleotides align to TRBD2. The CDR3 is made up of 18 amino acids. Germline trimming cut 0 bases from V and 8 bases from J; bases unmatched to any gene: 12. Germline V lookup: CDR1 LGHDT, CDR2 YNNKEL (reference sequence). The CDR3 sequence is CASSQEGGLAALVDEQFF. The CDR3 nucleotides are TGTGCCAGCAGCCAAGAAGGGGGACTAGCGGCCCTTGTGGATGAGCAGTTCTTC.

This chain uses TRBV11-2 with TRBJ2-3, with 13 positions matching TRBD2. This CDR3 spans 19 amino acids. Germline CDR1 SGHAT, CDR2 FQNNGV. V trimming: 4 bases; J trimming: 6 bases; junction bases outside the gene matches: 16. DNA for the CDR3: TGTGCCAGCAGCTCCCCCGGGACTAGCGGGATAATGTGGGAGGATACGCAGTATTTT. Amino acids: CASSSPGTSGIMWEDTQYF.

The chain links TRBV2 to TRBJ1-6; D not resolved. The germline V gene encodes CDR1 SNHLY and CDR2 FYNNEI. The CDR3 totals 16 residues. V lost 3 bases, J lost 5 bases, and 14 bases lay in between. The CDR3 region is CASSDHRVVDNSPLHF. The DNA of the CDR3 is TGTGCCAGCAGTGATCATAGGGTCGTTGATAATTCACCCCTCCACTTT.

This clonotype was counted a few times. DNA for the CDR3: TGTGCCAGCAGCTTTTTGGTCCGGGGGATGAGGGAAAAACTGTTTTTT. Protein: CASSFLVRGMREKLFF. The chain couples TRBV7-6 to TRBJ1-4, with a possible D match to TRBD1 (5 bases). The CDR3 totals 16 residues. Trimming left V 3 bases short and J 8 bases short, with 19 bases between. Looked up from germline, CDR1 is SGHVS and CDR2 is FNYEAQ.

The J gene is TRBJ1-3, the V gene TRBV29-1; D call uncertain. The germline gives CDR1 SQVTM, CDR2 ANQGSEA. The CDR3 loop spans 12 amino acids. V dropped 7 bases and J dropped 0 bases, with 7 bases sitting between them. Here the CDR3 reads CSARHSGNTIYF. The CDR3 DNA is TGCAGCGCCAGACACTCTGGAAACACCATATATTTT.